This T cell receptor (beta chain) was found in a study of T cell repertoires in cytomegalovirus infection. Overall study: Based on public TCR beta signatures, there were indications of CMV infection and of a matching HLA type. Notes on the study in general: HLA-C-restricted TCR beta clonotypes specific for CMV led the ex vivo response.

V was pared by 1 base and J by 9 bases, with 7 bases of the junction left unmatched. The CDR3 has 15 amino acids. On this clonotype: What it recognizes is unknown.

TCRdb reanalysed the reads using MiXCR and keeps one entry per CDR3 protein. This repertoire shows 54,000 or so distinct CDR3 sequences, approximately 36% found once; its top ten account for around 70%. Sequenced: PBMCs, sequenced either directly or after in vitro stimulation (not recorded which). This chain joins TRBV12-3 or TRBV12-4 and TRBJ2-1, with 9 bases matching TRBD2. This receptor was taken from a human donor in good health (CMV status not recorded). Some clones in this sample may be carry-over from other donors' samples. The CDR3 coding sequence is TGTGCCAGCAGTTTAGAAGCTAGCGGGAACATTGAGCAGTTCTTC. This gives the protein CASSLEASGNIEQFF.